The sequence of this T cell receptor beta chain was determined in a study of blood T cell repertoires in COVID-19. TCRdb's table, derived via immunoSEQ multiplex PCR, lists solely in-frame clones and lacks some. The sample lists roughly 130,000 clones, 84% occurring once. The germline V gene has CDR1 MNHEY and CDR2 SVGAGI. The CDR3 sequence is 14 residues long. Trimming pared 5 bases from V and 3 bases from J, leaving 13 bases between. The TCR comes from a woman in her 30s who had recovered from COVID-19. Sequencing input: peripheral blood. The genes are TRBV6-5 and TRBJ1-2, with D unclear. In DNA form, the CDR3 reads TGTGCCAGCAGTCGGGGTCAAAGGGACTATGGCTACACCTTC. This translates into CASSRGQRDYGYTF.